These 27 T cell receptor beta chains originate from one sample sequenced in a study of human T cells and chemical hapten exposure. Time point described: pre-sensitization, week 0. Treatment reported: therapeutic diphenylcyclopropenone sensitization with weekly scalp DPC. TCRdb re-derived calls from the RACE reads in MiXCR, one entry per CDR3 protein. The table has about 85,000 distinct CDR3 sequences, 8.5% to 9% seen once. Sequenced here: whole blood, sampled in connection with sensitization to the hapten diphenylcyclopropenone (DPC). All receptors derive from a man aged 40-55 years with alopecia areata. Some clones in this sample may be carry-over from other donors' samples.

This clonotype came up many times. The chain combines TRBV9 with TRBJ2-3; D is unresolved. Germline-derived CDR1 and CDR2 are SGDLS and YYNGEE. CDR3 size: 13 residues. The V gene lost 0 bases and the J gene lost 1 base, with 3 bases spanning the gap. In nucleotides, the CDR3 is TGTGCCAGCAGCGTAGATGGCACAGATACGCAGTATTTT. Its translation is CASSVDGTDTQYF.

This clonotype was seen at least ten times. This sequence joins TRBV20-1 and TRBJ1-5; perhaps TRBD1 as D (5 bases). V gave up 3 bases and J gave up 9 bases, with 15 bases separating them. This CDR3 is built from 13 residues. From germline, CDR1 is DFQATT and CDR2 SNEGSKA (reference sequence). For the CDR3, the DNA is TGCAGTGCTAGTCTGGACAAAGCTGCGCCCCAGCATTTT. This encodes CSASLDKAAPQHF.

The CDR3 loop is CAATRDRGNYEQYV. CDR3 sequence (DNA): TGTGCCGCAACCCGGGACAGGGGAAACTACGAGCAGTACGTC. V and J are TRBV6-1 and TRBJ2-7, with TRBD1 identical over 10 bases. The V and J ends lost 11 bases and 3 bases, in that order; junction bases with no gene match: 10. CDR3 length: 14 residues. Per the germline V gene, CDR1 is MNHNS and CDR2 is SASEGT.

The CDR3 loop is CSVEDLPYEQYF. The CDR3, as DNA: TGCAGCGTTGAAGATCTTCCCTACGAGCAGTACTTC. The V call is TRBV29-1, the J call TRBJ2-7; no clear D gene. The CDR3 loop spans 12 amino acids. The germline V gene has CDR1 SQVTM and CDR2 ANQGSEA. Deletions cut 0 bases from V and 2 bases from J, with 5 bases between.

This clonotype was counted ten times or more. J is TRBJ2-1 and V is TRBV7-2; tentative D call: TRBD1 (5 bases). Trimming pared 4 bases from V and 10 bases from J, leaving 8 bases between. CDR1 is SGHTA, CDR2 FQGNSA, per germline. This CDR3 comprises 11 residues. Written as DNA, the CDR3 is TGTGCCAGCAGCTGGAAGGGGGAGCAGTTCTTC. Its protein product is CASSWKGEQFF.

This chain connects TRBV4-3 to TRBJ2-3; TRBD1 matches at 8 bases. This CDR3 contains 18 residues. Germline CDR1 LGHNA, CDR2 YSLEER. Trimming took 0 bases from V and 0 from J; bases not matched to a gene: 8. CDR3 region: CASSQDIGTGGSTDTQYF. The CDR3 coding sequence is TGCGCCAGCAGCCAAGATATAGGGACAGGTGGTAGCACAGATACGCAGTATTTT.

This clonotype was seen a few times. V usage is TRBV6-2 or TRBV6-3 and J usage is TRBJ2-7; D may be TRBD1 or TRBD2 (6 bases each). V lost 5 bases to trimming and J lost 3 bases, with 14 bases between them. The CDR3 covers 14 residues. Germline assignment: CDR1 MNHEY and CDR2 SVGEGT. The CDR3 DNA reads TGTGCCAGCAGTGTGCGCGGGACAAGCTACGAGCAGTACTTC. Amino acid sequence: CASSVRGTSYEQYF.

V is TRBV4-2 and J is TRBJ2-1, with a possible D match to TRBD1 (5 bases). V was cut by 5 bases and J by 3 bases, with 17 bases left in between. The CDR3 consists of 16 residues. The germline V gene encodes CDR1 LGHNA and CDR2 YNFKEQ. The CDR3 sequence: CASSSTWGRLYNEQFF. Written as DNA, the CDR3 is TGTGCCAGCAGCTCCACCTGGGGCCGGCTCTACAATGAGCAGTTCTTC.

This clonotype was detected a few times. The V and J genes are TRBV6-1 and TRBJ2-6, with a tentative D call TRBD1 (5 bases). In germline, CDR1 is MNHNS, CDR2 SASEGT. Trimming pared 10 bases from V and 1 base from J, leaving 14 bases between. The CDR3 extends over 15 amino acids. DNA of the CDR3: TGTGCCAACTCCCCAGACAGATCTGGGGCCAACGTCCTGACTTTC. As protein: CANSPDRSGANVLTF.

In this sample, this clonotype turned up a few times. The rearrangement links TRBV9 to TRBJ1-1; possible D gene TRBD1, 6 bases. The germline gives CDR1 SGDLS, CDR2 YYNGEE. V lost 3 bases and J lost 0, with 6 bases in between. CDR3 size: 13 residues. CDR3 coding DNA: TGTGCCAGCAGCGGACAGGTGAACACTGAAGCTTTCTTT. Residues: CASSGQVNTEAFF.

This clonotype was observed a few times. V and J are TRBV20-1 and TRBJ2-5; 7 nucleotides line up with TRBD1. CDR1 and CDR2 (germline): DFQATT, SNEGSKA (reference sequence). The CDR3 covers 17 residues. V shed 0 bases and J 1 base; nucleotides not matched to a gene: 11. CDR3 nucleotide sequence: TGCAGTGCTAGAGATTTCCGGGACAGAGGTTCCCAAGAGACCCAGTACTTC. Amino acid sequence: CSARDFRDRGSQETQYF.

This chain joins TRBV7-9 and TRBJ2-2, with D possibly matching TRBD2 (5 bases). Per the germline V gene, CDR1 is SEHNR and CDR2 is FQNEAQ (reference sequence). Trimming cost V 5 bases and J 5 bases, with 9 bases left between them. The CDR3 spans 13 residues. DNA of the CDR3: TGTGCCAGCAGCCGCAGCGGAACCGGGGAGCTGTTTTTT. It codes for CASSRSGTGELFF.

This chain joins TRBV29-1 and TRBJ2-5; TRBD2 aligns across 9 bases. This CDR3 spans 16 amino acids. Per the germline V gene, CDR1 is SQVTM and CDR2 is ANQGSEA. V dropped 0 bases and J dropped 9; count of bases not matched to a gene: 14. This CDR3 is CSVEDYAGGPFLSQYF. The DNA for the CDR3 is TGCAGCGTTGAAGATTATGCGGGAGGGCCGTTTCTTTCCCAGTACTTC.

This clonotype was seen a handful of times. The chain employs TRBV2 and TRBJ2-3; the D is unclear. Germline V gives CDR1 SNHLY, CDR2 FYNNEI. This CDR3 has 16 residues. The V end was cut by 6 bases, the J end by 0 bases, with 16 bases between. The CDR3 nucleotides are TGTGCCAGCAGAGTCTCAAGGAAATCTAGCACAGATACGCAGTATTTT. Amino acids: CASRVSRKSSTDTQYF.

A single count supports this clonotype. Just one base apart from a much larger clone, this may be a read error. The chain combines TRBV6-2 or TRBV6-3 with TRBJ1-5; D may be TRBD1 (5 bases). Trimming took off 10 bases at V and 3 bases at J, with 13 bases between the two ends. CDR1 and CDR2 from the germline V gene are MNHEY and SVGEGT. This CDR3 is built from 13 residues. The CDR3 coding sequence is TGTGCCAACACCCAGGGAAACAATCAGCCCCAGCATTTT. Its translation: CANTQGNNQPQHF.

In this sample, this clonotype turned up many times. The chain joins TRBV7-8 to TRBJ2-3; D remains unclear. The CDR3 loop spans 15 amino acids. Germline CDR1 is SGHVS and CDR2 is FQNEAQ. Trimming cost V 5 bases and J 1 base, with 13 bases left between them. CDR3 sequence: CASSRPSAGTDTQYF. The DNA for the CDR3 is TGTGCCAGCAGCCGGCCCTCGGCGGGCACAGATACGCAGTATTTT.

This clonotype came up many times. The chain recombines TRBV24-1 with TRBJ2-1, with 7 positions matching TRBD2. Trimming cost V 7 bases and J 9 bases; bases outside gene matches: 5. The CDR3 is made up of 12 amino acids. Germline V CDR1 and CDR2: KGHDR, SFDVKD. The CDR3 reads CATSGTTSEQFF. The CDR3 DNA reads as TGTGCCACCAGCGGGACTACGAGTGAGCAGTTCTTC.

This clonotype was observed a handful of times. This chain joins TRBV20-1 and TRBJ2-3; 7 bases line up with TRBD2. The germline gives CDR1 DFQATT, CDR2 SNEGSKA (reference sequence). This CDR3 contains 15 residues. Germline trimming cut 0 bases from V and 2 bases from J; bases unmatched to any gene: 5. CDR3 DNA sequence: TGCAGTGCTAGAGACGGGAGGTCCGACACAGATACGCAGTATTTT. Translating gives CSARDGRSDTDTQYF.

The V and J genes are TRBV19 and TRBJ2-3; D could derive from TRBD1 or TRBD2 (5 bases each). Deletions cut 8 bases from V and 4 bases from J, with 16 bases between. The CDR3 runs 14 residues. CDR1 and CDR2 from the germline V gene are LNHDA and SQIVND (reference sequence). The CDR3, as DNA: TGTGCCAGTTCGCCTAACCGGGACGCAGATACGCAGTATTTT. It is translated as CASSPNRDADTQYF.

In this sample, this clonotype turned up many times. This chain's CDR3 is CAWSVQFYNEQFF. The CDR3 DNA reads as TGTGCCTGGAGTGTACAGTTTTACAATGAGCAGTTCTTC. The gene calls are TRBV30 and TRBJ2-1, with no clear D. The V gene's germline CDR1 is GTSNPN and CDR2 SVGIG (reference sequence). With 0 bases removed from V and 4 bases from J, the gap between germline ends came to 7 bases. The CDR3 consists of 13 residues.

DNA of the CDR3: TGCAGCGTTCAACTTACAGGTCCCTCGCGAAACACCGGGGAGCTGTTTTTT. This encodes CSVQLTGPSRNTGELFF. The chain joins TRBV29-1 to TRBJ2-2; possibly TRBD1 for D (5 bases). The V gene's germline CDR1 is SQVTM and CDR2 ANQGSEA. The CDR3 is made up of 17 amino acids. Trimming took 5 bases from V and 2 from J, leaving 21 bases between them.

This clonotype was counted many times. This sequence joins TRBV7-2 and TRBJ1-2, with a weak D call TRBD1 (6 bases). V was cut by 2 bases and J by 7 bases, with 20 bases left in between. This CDR3 region has 16 residues. CDR1 and CDR2 (germline): SGHTA, FQGNSA. CDR3 protein: CASSLTGGSISSGYTF. The CDR3, as DNA: TGTGCCAGCAGCTTAACGGGGGGCTCGATTTCTTCTGGCTACACCTTC.

This clonotype came up many times. The J gene is TRBJ2-3, the V gene TRBV7-2; no reliable D call. Per germline, CDR1 SGHTA and CDR2 FQGNSA. The V gene lost 4 bases and the J gene lost 6 bases, with 11 bases spanning the gap. The CDR3 is 13 amino acids. This CDR3 reads CASSSNQRDTQYF. The CDR3, as DNA: TGTGCCAGCAGCTCGAACCAGAGGGATACGCAGTATTTT. The complete variable domain, with remaining parts taken from reference TRBV7-2 and TRBJ2-3, reads GAGVSQSPSNKVTEKGKDVELRCDPISGHTALYWYRQSLGQGLEFLIYFQGNSAPDKSGLPSDRFSAERTGGSVSTLTIQRTQQEDSAVYLCASSSNQRDTQYFGPGTRLTVL.

Only a few counts were recorded for this clonotype. This chain uses TRBV7-8 with TRBJ2-1; D tentatively fits TRBD1 or TRBD2 (5 bases each). The CDR3 has 17 residues. V was pared by 0 bases and J by 6 bases, with 18 bases between. Germline loops: CDR1 SGHVS, CDR2 FQNEAQ. Here the CDR3 DNA reads TGTGCCAGCAGCTTAGCGACATCGACAGCCCGGGGCAATGAGCAGTTCTTC. Translation: CASSLATSTARGNEQFF. The full variable domain, with the rest looked up from reference TRBV7-8 and TRBJ2-1, is GAGVSQSPRYKVAKRGQDVALRCDPISGHVSLFWYQQALGQGPEFLTYFQNEAQLDKSGLPSDRFFAERPEGSVSTLKIQRTQQEDSAVYLCASSLATSTARGNEQFFGPGTRLTVL.

This clonotype was counted ten times or more. The rearrangement joins TRBV7-2 to TRBJ2-2; TRBD1 aligns across 7 bases. This CDR3 has 17 amino acids. V gave up 1 base and J gave up 1 base; unmatched junction bases: 6. Germline CDR1 SGHTA, CDR2 FQGNSA. The CDR3 here is CASSLDPGQRNTGELFF. CDR3 coding DNA: TGTGCCAGCAGCTTAGACCCGGGACAGAGGAACACCGGGGAGCTGTTTTTT. Together with reference TRBV7-2 and TRBJ2-2, the CDR3 gives the full variable domain: GAGVSQSPSNKVTEKGKDVELRCDPISGHTALYWYRQSLGQGLEFLIYFQGNSAPDKSGLPSDRFSAERTGGSVSTLTIQRTQQEDSAVYLCASSLDPGQRNTGELFFGEGSRLTVL.

This clonotype occurred a few times. V usage is TRBV2 and J usage is TRBJ2-3; tentatively, D is TRBD1 (5 bases). The CDR3 length is 14 residues. Germline V gene data show CDR1 as SNHLY and CDR2 as FYNNEI. Trimming cost V 5 bases and J 1 base, with 10 bases left between them. The CDR3 region is CASSPDRGTDTQYF. The CDR3 region has the DNA TGTGCCAGCAGTCCAGACAGAGGCACAGATACGCAGTATTTT. The entire variable domain, with the rest obtained from reference TRBV2 and TRBJ2-3, is as follows: EPEVTQTPSHQVTQMGQEVILRCVPISNHLYFYWYRQILGQKVEFLVSFYNNEISEKSEIFDDQFSVERPDGSNFTLKIRSTKLEDSAMYFCASSPDRGTDTQYFGPGTRLTVL.

The chain uses TRBV7-3 and TRBJ1-2, with D unclear. The CDR3 is made up of 13 amino acids. V gave up 2 bases and J gave up 2 bases, with 6 bases separating them. CDR1 and CDR2 (germline): SGHTA, FQGTGA. DNA for the CDR3: TGTGCCAGCAGCTTAGGGCGCAACTATGGCTACACCTTC. Translation: CASSLGRNYGYTF. Using reference TRBV7-3 and TRBJ1-2 for the parts outside the CDR3, the full variable domain is GAGVSQTPSNKVTEKGKYVELRCDPISGHTALYWYRQSLGQGPEFLIYFQGTGAADDSGLPNDRFFAVRPEGSVSTLKIQRTERGDSAVYLCASSLGRNYGYTFGSGTRLTVV.